In its sample, the clone carrying this T cell receptor (beta chain) was seen many times. Antigen unknown. Noted time point: pre-sensitization, week 0. Regarding treatment: therapeutic diphenylcyclopropenone sensitization with weekly scalp DPC. The data stem from a study of human T cells and chemical hapten exposure. Across the whole study: Patch tests applied 0.01% DPC to the upper back and were scored after 6 days. Recorded diagnoses among the mostly female patients were alopecia areata, totalis or universalis. Study findings and constraints: Among expanded TCRs, significantly more large CDR3 similarity clusters formed than among controls.

Germline V gene sequence: CDR1 SGHRS, CDR2 YFSETQ. The CDR3 is made up of 16 amino acids. V gave up 3 bases and J gave up 3 bases, with 18 bases separating them. The library tagged each cDNA molecule with unique molecular identifiers. One entry per CDR3 protein, called by TCRdb with MiXCR from the RACE reads. The sample carries 380,000 or so distinct CDR3 sequences, 4.5% to 7% recorded once. The chain carries TRBV5-1 and TRBJ2-5; no firm D call. The sequence was collected from a woman under 30 with alopecia areata. Some clones in this sample may be carry-over from other donors' samples. Source: whole blood, taken in connection with sensitization to the hapten diphenylcyclopropenone (DPC). DNA for the CDR3: TGCGCCAGCAGCTCGATCTCTCTGGGCTGGAAAGAGACCCAGTACTTC. Its protein is CASSSISLGWKETQYF.